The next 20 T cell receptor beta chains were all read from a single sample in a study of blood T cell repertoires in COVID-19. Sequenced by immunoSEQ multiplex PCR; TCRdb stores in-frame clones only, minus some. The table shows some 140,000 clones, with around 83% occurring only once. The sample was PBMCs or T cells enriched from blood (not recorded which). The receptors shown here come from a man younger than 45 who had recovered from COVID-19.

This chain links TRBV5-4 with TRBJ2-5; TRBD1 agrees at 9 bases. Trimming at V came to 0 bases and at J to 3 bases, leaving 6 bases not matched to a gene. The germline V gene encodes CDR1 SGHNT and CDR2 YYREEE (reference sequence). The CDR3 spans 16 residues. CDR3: CASSLGVDRGKETQYF. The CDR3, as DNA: TGTGCCAGCAGCTTGGGGGTTGACAGGGGGAAAGAGACCCAGTACTTC. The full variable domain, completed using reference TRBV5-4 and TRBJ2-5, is ETGVTQSPTHLIKTRGQQVTLRCSSQSGHNTVSWYQQALGQGPQFIFQYYREEENGRGNFPPRFSGLQFPNYSSELNVNALELDDSALYLCASSLGVDRGKETQYFGPGTRLLVL.

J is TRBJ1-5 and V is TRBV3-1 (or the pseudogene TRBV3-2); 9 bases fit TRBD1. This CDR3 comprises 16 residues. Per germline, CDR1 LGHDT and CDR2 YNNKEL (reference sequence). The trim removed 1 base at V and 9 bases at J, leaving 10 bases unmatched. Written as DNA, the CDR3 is TGTGCCAGCAGCCAAGTCCCGGACAGGGGCAGTCTGCCCCAGCATTTT. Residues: CASSQVPDRGSLPQHF.

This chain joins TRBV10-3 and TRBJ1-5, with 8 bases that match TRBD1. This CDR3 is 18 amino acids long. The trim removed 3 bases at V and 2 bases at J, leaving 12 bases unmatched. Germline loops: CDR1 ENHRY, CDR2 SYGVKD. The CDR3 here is CAISEGRAGGVGNQPQHF. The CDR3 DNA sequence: TGTGCCATCAGTGAAGGGAGGGCAGGGGGCGTAGGCAATCAGCCCCAGCATTTT.

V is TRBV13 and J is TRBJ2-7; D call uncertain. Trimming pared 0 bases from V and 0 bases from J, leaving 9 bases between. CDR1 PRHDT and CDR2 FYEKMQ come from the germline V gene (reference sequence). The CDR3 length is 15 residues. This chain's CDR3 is CASSLGRSSSYEQYF. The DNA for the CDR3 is TGTGCCAGCAGCTTAGGACGGAGTAGCTCCTACGAGCAGTACTTC.

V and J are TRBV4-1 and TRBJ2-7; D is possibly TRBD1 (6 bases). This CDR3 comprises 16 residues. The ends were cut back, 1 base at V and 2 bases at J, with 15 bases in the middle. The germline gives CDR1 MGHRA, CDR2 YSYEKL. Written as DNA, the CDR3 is TGCGCCAGCAGCCAAGGTTCGGGGACAATTCCCTACGAGCAGTACTTC. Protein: CASSQGSGTIPYEQYF.

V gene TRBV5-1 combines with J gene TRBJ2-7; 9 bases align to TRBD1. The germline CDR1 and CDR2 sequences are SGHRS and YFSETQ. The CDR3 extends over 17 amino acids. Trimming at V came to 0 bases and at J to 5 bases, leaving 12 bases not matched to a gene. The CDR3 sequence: CASSLVWGGQGRDEQYF. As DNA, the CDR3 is TGCGCCAGCAGCTTGGTTTGGGGGGGACAGGGCCGAGACGAGCAGTACTTC.

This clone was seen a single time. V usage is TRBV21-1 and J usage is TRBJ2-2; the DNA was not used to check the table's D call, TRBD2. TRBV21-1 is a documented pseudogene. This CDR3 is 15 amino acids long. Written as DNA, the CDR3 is TGTGCCAGCAGCAAGTGCCACTCGAACACCGGGGAGCTGTTTTTT. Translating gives CASSKCHSNTGELFF.

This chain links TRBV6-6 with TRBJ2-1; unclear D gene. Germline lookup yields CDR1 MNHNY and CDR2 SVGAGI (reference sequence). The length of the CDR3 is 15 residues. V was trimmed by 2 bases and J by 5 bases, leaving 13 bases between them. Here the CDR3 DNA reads TGTGCCAGCAGTTACAAGTTATGGGCCAACAATGAGCAGTTCTTC. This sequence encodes CASSYKLWANNEQFF.

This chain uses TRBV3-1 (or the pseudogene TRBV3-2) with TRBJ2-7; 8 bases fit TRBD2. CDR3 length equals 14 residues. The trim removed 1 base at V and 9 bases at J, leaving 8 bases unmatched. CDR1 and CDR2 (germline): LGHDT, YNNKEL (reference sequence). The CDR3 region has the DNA TGTGCCAGCAGCCAAGCTTCGGGGGGGACGGGGCAGTACTTC. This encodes CASSQASGGTGQYF.

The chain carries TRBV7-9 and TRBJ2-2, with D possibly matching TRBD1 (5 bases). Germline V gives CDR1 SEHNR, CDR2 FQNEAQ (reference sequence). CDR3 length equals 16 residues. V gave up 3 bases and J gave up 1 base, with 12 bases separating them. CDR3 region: CASSFKGPRNTGELFF. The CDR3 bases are TGTGCCAGCAGCTTCAAGGGGCCCCGGAACACCGGGGAGCTGTTTTTT.

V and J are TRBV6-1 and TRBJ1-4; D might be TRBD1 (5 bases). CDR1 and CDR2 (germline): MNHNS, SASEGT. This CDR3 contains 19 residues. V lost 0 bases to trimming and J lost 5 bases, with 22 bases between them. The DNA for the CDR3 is TGTGCCAGCAGTGAAGCAATTCCGGGACTGCTAAATGAGAATGAAAAACTGTTTTTT. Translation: CASSEAIPGLLNENEKLFF.

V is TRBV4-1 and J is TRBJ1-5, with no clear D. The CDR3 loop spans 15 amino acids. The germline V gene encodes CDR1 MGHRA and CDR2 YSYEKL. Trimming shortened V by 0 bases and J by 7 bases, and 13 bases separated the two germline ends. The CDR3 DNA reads TGCGCCAGCAGCCAAGAAGGAGGGCCAGTCCAGCCCCAGCATTTT. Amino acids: CASSQEGGPVQPQHF.

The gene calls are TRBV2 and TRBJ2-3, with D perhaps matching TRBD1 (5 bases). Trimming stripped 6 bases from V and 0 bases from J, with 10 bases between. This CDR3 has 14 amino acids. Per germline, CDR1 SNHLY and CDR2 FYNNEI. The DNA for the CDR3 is TGTGCCAGCAGATGGACAACTAGCACAGATACGCAGTATTTT. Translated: CASRWTTSTDTQYF.

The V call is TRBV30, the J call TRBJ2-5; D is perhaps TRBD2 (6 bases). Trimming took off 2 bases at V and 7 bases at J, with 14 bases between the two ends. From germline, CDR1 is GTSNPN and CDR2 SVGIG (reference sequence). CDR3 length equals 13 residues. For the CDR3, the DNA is TGTGCCTGGAGTTCCCGCTCCGGGGGGACCCAGTACTTC. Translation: CAWSSRSGGTQYF.

CDR3 residues: CASSIVFRDTSEKLFF. CDR3 DNA: TGTGCCAGCAGCATCGTGTTCCGGGACACCAGCGAAAAACTGTTTTTT. The V call is TRBV7-3, the J call TRBJ1-4; TRBD1 is a possible D gene (6 bases). Trimming shortened V by 5 bases and J by 8 bases, and 21 bases separated the two germline ends. Germline loops: CDR1 SGHTA, CDR2 FQGTGA. The CDR3 has 16 residues.

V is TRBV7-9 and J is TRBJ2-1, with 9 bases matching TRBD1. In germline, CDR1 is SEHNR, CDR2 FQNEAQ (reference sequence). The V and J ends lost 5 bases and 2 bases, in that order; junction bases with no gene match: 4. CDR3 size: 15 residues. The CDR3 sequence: CASSPGTGPYNEQFF. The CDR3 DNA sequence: TGTGCCAGCAGCCCCGGGACAGGGCCCTACAATGAGCAGTTCTTC.

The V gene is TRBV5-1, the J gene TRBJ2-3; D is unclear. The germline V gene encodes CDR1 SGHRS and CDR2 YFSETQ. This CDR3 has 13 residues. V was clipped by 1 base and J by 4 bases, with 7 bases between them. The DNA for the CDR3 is TGCGCCAGCAGCTTGTCCGCGGCAGATACGCAGTATTTT. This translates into CASSLSAADTQYF.

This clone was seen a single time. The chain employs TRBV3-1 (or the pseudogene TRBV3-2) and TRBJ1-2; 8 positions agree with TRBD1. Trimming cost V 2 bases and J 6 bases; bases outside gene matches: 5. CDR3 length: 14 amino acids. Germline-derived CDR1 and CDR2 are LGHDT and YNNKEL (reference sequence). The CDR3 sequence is CASSQRQGADGYTF. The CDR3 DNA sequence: TGTGCCAGCAGCCAAAGGCAGGGGGCGGATGGCTACACCTTC.

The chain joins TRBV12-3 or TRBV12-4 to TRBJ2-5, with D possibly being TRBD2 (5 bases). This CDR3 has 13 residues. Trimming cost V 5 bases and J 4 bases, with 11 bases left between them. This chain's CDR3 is CASSPPGGETQYF. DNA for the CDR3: TGTGCCAGCAGTCCGCCTGGAGGAGAGACCCAGTACTTC.

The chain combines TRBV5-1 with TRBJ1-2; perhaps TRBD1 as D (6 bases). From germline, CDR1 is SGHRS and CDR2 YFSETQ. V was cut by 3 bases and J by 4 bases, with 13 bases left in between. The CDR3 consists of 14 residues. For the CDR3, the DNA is TGCGCCAGCAGCTCCGCGGGGGCTGGCTATGGCTACACCTTC. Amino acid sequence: CASSSAGAGYGYTF.